Here is one T cell receptor (beta chain) with its context. What it binds is not known. The sample has other DNA sequences that encode this CDR3 too. This sample is drawn from a study of shared clonotypes between healthy human individuals. Study-level findings and limits: Among non-shared clonotypes, generation probabilities were lower than among those shared by all four donors.

This was a deep-level run. Per sorted-subset replicate PCR, input was roughly 200 ng DNA, representing roughly 29,000 T cell genomes. Measured with immunoSEQ multiplex PCR; TCRdb has only the in-frame clones, and not every one. The sample yields about 680,000 clones, 92% seen once. Naive CD8 cells lacked CD45RO, underwent positive selection for CCR7 and left out terminally differentiated effector memory CD45RA+ cells. Germline V CDR1 and CDR2: SGDLS, YYNGEE. Trimming removed 0 bases at V and 1 base at J, with 3 bases between. The CDR3 is 13 residues long. The sample consisted of naive CD8+ T cells sorted from blood. This clonotype was sampled from a man in his thirties or forties in good health. The V and J genes are TRBV9 and TRBJ2-3; D remains ambiguous. For the CDR3, the DNA is TGTGCCAGCAGCGTAGGAGGCACAGATACGCAGTATTTT. This gives the protein CASSVGGTDTQYF.